The rows below give T cell receptor beta chains drawn from one sample of a study of metastatic and nonmetastatic thyroid tumors. TCRdb redid the clone calls on the PCR reads using MiXCR. Among 15,000 to 20,000 clones listed, less than 40% were seen once. The specimen was tumor tissue. The origin of the receptors is a female donor with papillary thyroid cancer or a benign thyroid nodule (not recorded which). Some clones in this sample may be carry-over from other donors' samples. CDR3s include the opening cysteine and the closing phenylalanine or tryptophan. D genes are given only for firm matches. Not every row has a clone size; where given, it reads once, few, many or a size class.

V	size	J	D	DNA	CDR3
TRBV27	.	TRBJ2-7	TRBD1	TGTGCCAGCAGTTCCCTTATAGGACAGGTCTACGAGCAGTACTTC	CASSSLIGQVYEQYF
TRBV6-1	few	TRBJ1-2	TRBD1	TGTGCCAGCAAGAGGGACAGGGTATCCGATGGCTACACCTTC	CASKRDRVSDGYTF
TRBV7-9	.	TRBJ1-4	.	TGTGCCAGCAGCCCGCCAGGGGTGGGAAAACTGTTTTTT	CASSPPGVGKLFF
TRBV5-1	.	TRBJ2-3	TRBD2	TGCGCCAGCAGCTCTAGCGGGAGAACAGGTACGCAGTATTTT	CASSSSGRTGTQYF
TRBV7-6	few	TRBJ2-3	.	TGTGCCAGCAGCCCGTACACAGATACGCAGTATTTT	CASSPYTDTQYF
TRBV6-1	medium-sized	TRBJ1-3	.	TGTGCCAGCAGTGAAAGGACCGGCCGGGGAAACACCATATATTTT	CASSERTGRGNTIYF
TRBV7-9	.	TRBJ1-3	.	TGTGCCAGCAGCTTACGTCGGAACTCTGGAAACACCATATATTTT	CASSLRRNSGNTIYF
TRBV7-9	medium-sized	TRBJ2-7	.	TGTGCCAGCAGCATAACAGGGAGCACCTGGGACGAGCAGTACTTC	CASSITGSTWDEQYF
TRBV24-1	few	TRBJ2-7	TRBD2	TGTGCCACCAGTGGCGGCGGGGGGGCGATTTACGAGCAGTACTTC	CATSGGGGAIYEQYF
TRBV20-1	many	TRBJ2-5	TRBD1	TGCAGTGCTACACCCGGGACAGGGGGAGAGACCCAGTACTTC	CSATPGTGGETQYF
TRBV19	once	TRBJ1-5	.	TGTGCCAGTAGTATTTTGGAGGGGTCTAGCAATCAGCCCCAGCATTTT	CASSILEGSSNQPQHF
TRBV20-1	medium-sized	TRBJ1-1	.	TGCAGTGCTAGAGAGGGAGGACGGGCGAACACTGAAGCTTTCTTT	CSAREGGRANTEAFF
TRBV6-5	.	TRBJ2-7	TRBD2	TGTGCCAGCAGTTACCTAGCGGAAGGCTACGAGCAGTACTTC	CASSYLAEGYEQYF
TRBV19	many	TRBJ1-2	TRBD1	TGTGCCAGTAGCCCTACAGGGGGGAGTGGCCACACCTTC	CASSPTGGSGHTF